The T cell receptor (beta chain) under discussion was sequenced for a study of graft-versus-host responses after intestinal transplantation. For the study at large: Multivisceral, liver-intestinal, or isolated intestinal grafts were transplanted into recipients. Induction with anti-thymocyte globulin, then tacrolimus and steroids for three to four years, was given to all recipients. General observations from the study: Some GvH clones appeared in ileal mucosa or blood before recipient bone marrow.

Generated by immunoSEQ multiplex PCR, the TCRdb table keeps only in-frame clones and is missing some. The sample shows 95,000 to 150,000 clones, over 80% of them seen only once. CDR1 GTSNPN and CDR2 SVGIG come from the germline V gene (reference sequence). Trimming left V 2 bases short and J 2 bases short, with 14 bases between. This CDR3 spans 15 amino acids. About this clone itself: Its antigen is not known.

The source was unstimulated CD4+ T cells sorted from spleen or lymph node cells, collected before intestinal transplant. The chain joins TRBV30 to TRBJ2-3; tentatively, D is TRBD2 (5 bases). This TCR was recovered from a human donor who received an intestinal transplant. Here the CDR3 reads CAWSPPLRVTDTQYF. DNA of the CDR3: TGTGCCTGGAGTCCACCGTTGCGGGTCACAGATACGCAGTATTTT.